This TCR beta chain was sequenced in a study of a mutant IDH1 vaccine in newly diagnosed glioma. Looking at the study overall: Of treated patients, approximately 60% were men and 37.5% women, averaging roughly 37 years. Findings and limits, study-wide: Patients mounted vaccine-induced immune responses in approximately 93% of cases.

The time point here: week 23, last vaccination. With topical imiquimod, each dose of the vaccine consisted of 300 ug of mutant IDH1 20-mer peptide. Generated by immunoSEQ multiplex PCR, the TCRdb table keeps only in-frame clones and is missing some. The table has around 78,000 clones, 85% seen once. This clone was seen only a few times. Its antigen is unknown. The CDR3 is 12 amino acids. The V end was cut by 5 bases, the J end by 1 base, with 5 bases between. Germline lookup yields CDR1 SNHLY and CDR2 FYNNEI. The chain carries TRBV2 and TRBJ1-2; D call uncertain. Sequenced material: PBMCs, taken from a glioma patient whose treatment included an IDH1 peptide vaccine. This TCR came from a man aged 30 to 39 with glioma. Some clones in this sample may be carry-over from other donors' samples. CDR3 amino acids: CASSMDNYGYTF. DNA of the CDR3: TGTGCCAGCAGTATGGATAACTATGGCTACACCTTC. Looking up the rest from reference TRBV2 and TRBJ1-2 gives the full variable domain: EPEVTQTPSHQVTQMGQEVILRCVPISNHLYFYWYRQILGQKVEFLVSFYNNEISEKSEIFDDQFSVERPDGSNFTLKIRSTKLEDSAMYFCASSMDNYGYTFGSGTRLTVV.